This is a list of T cell receptor beta chains from one sample in a study of shared clonotypes between healthy human individuals. This table comes from immunoSEQ multiplex PCR, and its TCRdb copy is limited to in-frame clones, with some not included. This repertoire shows millions of clones, around 96% found once; its top ten account for about 1.1%. Sequencing used naive CD8+ T cells sorted from blood. These receptors originate from a man between 18 and 35 years old in good health. Both conserved end residues are part of each CDR3. A D gene is named only where the DNA matches it firmly.

d_call: -; v_call: TRBV27; j_call: TRBJ2-2; cdr3_nt: TGTGCCAGCAGTTTCTTGCCGAACACCGGGGAGCTGTTTTTT; cdr3_aa: CASSFLPNTGELFF
d_call: -; v_call: TRBV5-6; j_call: TRBJ1-1; cdr3_nt: TGTGCCAGCAGCTTGTCTAACACTGAAGCTTTCTTT; cdr3_aa: CASSLSNTEAFF
d_call: TRBD1; v_call: TRBV9; j_call: TRBJ2-1; cdr3_nt: TGTGCCAGCAGCGGATTAGGACAGGGATCATACAATGAGCAGTTCTTC; cdr3_aa: CASSGLGQGSYNEQFF
d_call: -; v_call: TRBV11-2; j_call: TRBJ2-5; cdr3_nt: TGTGCCAGCAGCCCGTCGGGGGCTTGGGGAATAGGCCCCCAAGAGACCCAGTACTTC; cdr3_aa: CASSPSGAWGIGPQETQYF
d_call: -; v_call: TRBV4-1; j_call: TRBJ2-7; cdr3_nt: TGCGCCAGCAGCCAAAATACCGGGGACTACGAGCAGTACTTC; cdr3_aa: CASSQNTGDYEQYF
d_call: -; v_call: TRBV9; j_call: TRBJ2-2; cdr3_nt: TGTGCCAGCACCGGAGGGGGGGCCGGGGGCAACACCGGGGAGCTGTTTTTT; cdr3_aa: CASTGGGAGGNTGELFF
d_call: TRBD2; v_call: TRBV28; j_call: TRBJ2-5; cdr3_nt: TGTGCCAGCAGGGGACTAGCGGGGGCCTTCCAAGAGACCCAGTACTTC; cdr3_aa: CASRGLAGAFQETQYF
d_call: -; v_call: TRBV29-1; j_call: TRBJ2-3; cdr3_nt: TGCAGCGTTGTGGGCGATGGGTTGACGCAGTATTTT; cdr3_aa: CSVVGDGLTQYF
d_call: -; v_call: TRBV7-9; j_call: TRBJ2-5; cdr3_nt: TGTGCCAGCAGCCCCGAGCCCGGGGAAGAGACCCAGTACTTC; cdr3_aa: CASSPEPGEETQYF
d_call: TRBD2; v_call: TRBV6-1; j_call: TRBJ2-3; cdr3_nt: TGTGCCAGCAGTGAATTGGCCTTAGCGGGAGATTCCACAGATACGCAGTATTTT; cdr3_aa: CASSELALAGDSTDTQYF
d_call: -; v_call: TRBV7-9; j_call: TRBJ2-2; cdr3_nt: TGTGCCAGCACCCTCCCTCGGACCGGGGAGCTGTTTTTT; cdr3_aa: CASTLPRTGELFF
d_call: -; v_call: TRBV2; j_call: TRBJ1-5; cdr3_nt: TGTGCCGGCTCCGGGACAAGGAGCAATCAGCCCCAGCATTTT; cdr3_aa: CAGSGTRSNQPQHF
d_call: -; v_call: TRBV27; j_call: TRBJ2-7; cdr3_nt: TGTGCCAGCAGTCCAATGTTAGCGTCGGGGAACTCCTACGAGCAGTACTTC; cdr3_aa: CASSPMLASGNSYEQYF
d_call: -; v_call: TRBV28; j_call: TRBJ2-7; cdr3_nt: TGTGCCAGCAGTAACCCCGGGGCCTCCTACGAGCAGTACTTC; cdr3_aa: CASSNPGASYEQYF
d_call: TRBD1; v_call: TRBV5-1; j_call: TRBJ2-5; cdr3_nt: TGCGCCAGCAGCCAGGACAGGGTTCAAGAGACCCAGTACTTC; cdr3_aa: CASSQDRVQETQYF
d_call: -; v_call: TRBV27; j_call: TRBJ2-1; cdr3_nt: TGTGCCAGCAGTTCCGGTGGGACGGCGATCGATGAGCAGTTCTTC; cdr3_aa: CASSSGGTAIDEQFF
d_call: -; v_call: TRBV5-4; j_call: TRBJ2-7; cdr3_nt: TGTGCCAGCAGCTTTTGCATGCACAGGAGCTTGGACTACGAGCAGTACTTC; cdr3_aa: CASSFCMHRSLDYEQYF
d_call: TRBD1; v_call: TRBV27; j_call: TRBJ1-2; cdr3_nt: TGTGCCAGCAGCTCTCGGTATGGGACAGAGGACTATGGCTACACCTTC; cdr3_aa: CASSSRYGTEDYGYTF
d_call: -; v_call: TRBV27; j_call: TRBJ2-1; cdr3_nt: TGTGCCAGCAGTTTTATCTTAGCCGGGAATACTGGTGAGCAGTTCTTC; cdr3_aa: CASSFILAGNTGEQFF
d_call: -; v_call: TRBV5-6; j_call: TRBJ2-7; cdr3_nt: TGTGCCAGCAGCCCCGGGTCAGCCTACGAGCAGTACTTC; cdr3_aa: CASSPGSAYEQYF
d_call: -; v_call: TRBV4-2; j_call: TRBJ1-6; cdr3_nt: TGTGCCAGCAGCCAAGATCTGGTACTCTGGGATTCACCCCTCCACTTT; cdr3_aa: CASSQDLVLWDSPLHF
d_call: TRBD2; v_call: TRBV4-1; j_call: TRBJ2-3; cdr3_nt: TGCGCCAGCAGCACCCCTAGCGGGGGGATGGGAGATACGCAGTATTTT; cdr3_aa: CASSTPSGGMGDTQYF
d_call: -; v_call: TRBV14; j_call: TRBJ1-6; cdr3_nt: TGTGCCAGCAGCCAAAGGGGGAGCTCCTATAATTCACCCCTCCACTTT; cdr3_aa: CASSQRGSSYNSPLHF
d_call: TRBD1; v_call: TRBV5-1; j_call: TRBJ2-7; cdr3_nt: TGCGCCAGCAGCCCCGGGACAGGCTCCTACGAGCAGTACTTC; cdr3_aa: CASSPGTGSYEQYF
d_call: -; v_call: TRBV28; j_call: TRBJ2-1; cdr3_nt: TGTGCCACCAGATCAGGCACAGGAGCTAGCGATGAGCAGTTCTTC; cdr3_aa: CATRSGTGASDEQFF
d_call: -; v_call: TRBV7-9; j_call: TRBJ1-1; cdr3_nt: TGTGCCAGCAGCTTAACCGACAGCCTCTCAGCTTTCTTT; cdr3_aa: CASSLTDSLSAFF
d_call: -; v_call: TRBV29-1; j_call: TRBJ2-5; cdr3_nt: TGCAGCGTTGTGAACCCCCCAGAGACCCAGTACTTC; cdr3_aa: CSVVNPPETQYF
d_call: TRBD1; v_call: TRBV7-9; j_call: TRBJ2-7; cdr3_nt: TGTGCCAGCAGCCTCTCTCCAGGGGGCGAGCAGTACTTC; cdr3_aa: CASSLSPGGEQYF
d_call: TRBD1; v_call: TRBV6-1; j_call: TRBJ2-7; cdr3_nt: TGTGCCAGCAGTGACCGACAGGGGCCCCTTTCCTACGAGCAGTACTTC; cdr3_aa: CASSDRQGPLSYEQYF
d_call: TRBD1; v_call: TRBV25-1; j_call: TRBJ1-2; cdr3_nt: TGTGCCAGCAGTGAACCAGGGGGCCACTATGGCTACACCTTC; cdr3_aa: CASSEPGGHYGYTF
d_call: -; v_call: TRBV4-1; j_call: TRBJ2-7; cdr3_nt: TGCGCCAGCAGCCCCTGGGACGGCTACGAGCAGTACTTC; cdr3_aa: CASSPWDGYEQYF
d_call: -; v_call: TRBV6-1; j_call: TRBJ2-3; cdr3_nt: TGTGCCAGTAAGGTCGGTTTTACAGATACGCAGTATTTT; cdr3_aa: CASKVGFTDTQYF